This T cell receptor (beta chain) came from a study of cytomegalovirus exposure and HLA in healthy donors. Broader study findings: In a later analysis, TCR beta V- and J-gene trimming was associated with a missense DCLRE1C variant.

V shed 10 bases and J shed 4 bases, with 14 bases lying between them. Germline CDR1 and CDR2: MNHNS and SASEGT. This CDR3 has 14 residues. Use of 60 Vbeta and 13 Jbeta primers characterized the PCR. TCRdb keeps only in-frame clones here, not all; method: immunoSEQ multiplex PCR. The sample consists of approximately 170,000 clones, roughly 76% of them appearing once. For this clone: The antigen is unknown.

This TCR was recovered from a male donor in good health and CMV-seronegative. The chain links TRBV6-1 to TRBJ1-6; D unclear. The sample consisted of PBMCs. The chain's CDR3 is CATRIGEYNSPLHF. The CDR3 nucleotides are TGTGCCACAAGGATAGGAGAGTATAATTCACCCCTCCACTTT.